The 14 T cell receptor beta chains listed next were all sequenced from one sample in a study of blood T cell repertoires in COVID-19 (dated by TCRdb to about 2020). Library method: the immunoSEQ multiplex PCR assay. This is the immuneACCESS table as TCRdb keeps it, with only in-frame sequences that have V and J called. A part of the clones is gone; compared with another copy, unresolved V genes explain less than half, and the rest is unexplained. For this sample there are around 190,000 clones; 88% appear just once. The top ten clones comprise under 2% of the sample. Sequencing was done on a sample of peripheral blood. These receptors were collected from a man between 18 and 29 years old with active or convalescent COVID-19.

CDR3 DNA: TGTGCCAGTAGTGTTACCCGGGACATATCAAGGAATGAGCAGTTCTTC. Translation gives CASSVTRDISRNEQFF. The chain couples TRBV19 to TRBJ2-1, with D perhaps matching TRBD1 (6 bases). The CDR3 has 16 residues. Per the germline V gene, CDR1 is LNHDA and CDR2 is SQIVND (reference sequence). The V and J ends lost 5 bases and 7 bases respectively, with 21 bases between them.

The genes are TRBV18 and TRBJ2-1; 9 bases map to TRBD1. The ends lost 5 bases at V and 6 bases at J; junction bases unmatched: 2. This CDR3 spans 13 amino acids. Germline CDR1 reads KGHSH; CDR2 reads LQKENI. The CDR3 DNA follows: TGTGCCAGCTCAAGACAGGGGGTCAATGAGCAGTTCTTC. Translating gives CASSRQGVNEQFF.

V gene TRBV30 combines with J gene TRBJ2-7; the D gene is possibly TRBD1 (5 bases). The germline V gene has CDR1 GTSNPN and CDR2 SVGIG (reference sequence). CDR3 length equals 11 residues. V gave up 5 bases and J gave up 2 bases, with 7 bases separating them. CDR3 nucleotides: TGTGCCTGGGACAGTACCTACGAGCAGTACTTC. As protein: CAWDSTYEQYF.

This clone was counted once. The chain employs TRBV30 and TRBJ2-7, with D possibly being TRBD2 (7 bases). The CDR3 runs 15 residues. Germline lookup yields CDR1 GTSNPN and CDR2 SVGIG (reference sequence). V lost 4 bases and J lost 3, with 19 bases in between. The CDR3 spells CAWNLPDSGDYEQYF. The CDR3 DNA sequence: TGTGCCTGGAACCTCCCGGACAGCGGGGACTACGAGCAGTACTTC.

The chain employs TRBV19 and TRBJ1-1; D ambiguous. CDR1 LNHDA and CDR2 SQIVND come from the germline V gene (reference sequence). The V and J ends lost 0 bases and 7 bases respectively, with 15 bases between them. The CDR3 sequence is 15 residues long. The CDR3 sequence is CASSIDRGNKGEAFF. Written as DNA, the CDR3 is TGTGCCAGTAGTATAGATCGGGGTAATAAGGGTGAAGCTTTCTTT.

The chain couples TRBV6-5 to TRBJ1-1; no definite D call. V lost 4 bases and J lost 0, with 12 bases in between. The CDR3 loop spans 15 amino acids. CDR1 is MNHEY and CDR2 is SVGAGI in the germline V gene. The CDR3, as DNA: TGTGCCAGCAGTTCTCTCCAGACAATGAACACTGAAGCTTTCTTT. Encoded protein: CASSSLQTMNTEAFF.

CDR3 sequence: CASSRTGGDGYTF. CDR3 in DNA: TGTGCCAGCAGTCGGACAGGGGGCGACGGCTACACCTTC. The chain joins TRBV3-1 (or the pseudogene TRBV3-2) to TRBJ1-2; TRBD1 matches at 11 bases. CDR1 is LGHDT and CDR2 is YNNKEL in the germline V gene (reference sequence). The CDR3 totals 13 residues. Germline trimming cut 6 bases from V and 8 bases from J; bases unmatched to any gene: 5.

V usage is TRBV9 and J usage is TRBJ1-2; TRBD1 agrees at 7 bases. Germline trimming cut 3 bases from V and 4 bases from J; bases unmatched to any gene: 6. Germline assignment: CDR1 SGDLS and CDR2 YYNGEE. This CDR3 comprises 14 residues. CDR3 region: CASSGTTGSYGYTF. CDR3 DNA: TGTGCCAGCAGCGGAACGACAGGGAGCTATGGCTACACCTTC. Filled out from reference TRBV9 and TRBJ1-2, the complete variable domain reads DSGVTQTPKHLITATGQRVTLRCSPRSGDLSVYWYQQSLDQGLQFLIQYYNGEERAKGNILERFSAQQFPDLHSELNLSSLELGDSALYFCASSGTTGSYGYTFGSGTRLTVV.

This clone came up a few times. This sequence joins TRBV11-2 and TRBJ2-7; TRBD2 agrees at 8 bases. In germline, CDR1 is SGHAT, CDR2 FQNNGV. The ends lost 3 bases at V and 0 bases at J; junction bases unmatched: 4. The CDR3 is 15 residues long. The CDR3 sequence is CASSFGSGVSYEQYF. CDR3 DNA sequence: TGTGCCAGCAGCTTTGGTAGCGGGGTCTCCTACGAGCAGTACTTC.

The V call is TRBV12-5, the J call TRBJ2-1, with D unresolved. This CDR3 has 14 residues. CDR1 is LGHNT and CDR2 is FRNRAP in the germline V gene. The ends were cut back, 2 bases at V and 5 bases at J, with 10 bases in the middle. CDR3 region: CASGLPTRDNEQFF. The DNA for the CDR3 is TGTGCTAGTGGTTTGCCGACCCGGGACAATGAGCAGTTCTTC.

The V and J genes are TRBV5-5 and TRBJ2-7; 8 bases are a match to TRBD1. This CDR3 has 15 residues. Germline V gives CDR1 SGHKS, CDR2 YYEKEE (reference sequence). J was trimmed by 3 bases and V by 0 bases; bases with no gene match: 5. As DNA, the CDR3 is TGTGCCAGCAGCTTGGTGGCAGGGGGCAACTACGAGCAGTACTTC. Protein product: CASSLVAGGNYEQYF.

The chain joins TRBV5-4 to TRBJ2-5; 8 bases agree with TRBD1. Germline trimming cut 4 bases from V and 5 bases from J; bases unmatched to any gene: 7. The length of the CDR3 is 14 residues. Germline lookup yields CDR1 SGHNT and CDR2 YYREEE (reference sequence). Here the CDR3 reads CASSRRTGQETQYF. The DNA of the CDR3 is TGTGCCAGCAGCCGTCGGACAGGGCAGGAGACCCAGTACTTC. The whole variable domain, filled in from reference TRBV5-4 and TRBJ2-5, reads ETGVTQSPTHLIKTRGQQVTLRCSSQSGHNTVSWYQQALGQGPQFIFQYYREEENGRGNFPPRFSGLQFPNYSSELNVNALELDDSALYLCASSRRTGQETQYFGPGTRLLVL.

The V gene is TRBV6-5, the J gene TRBJ1-6, with a tentative D call TRBD1 (6 bases). The CDR3 sequence is 14 residues long. Germline V gives CDR1 MNHEY, CDR2 SVGAGI. Trimming took 7 bases from V and 7 from J, leaving 14 bases between them. In nucleotides, the CDR3 is TGTGCCAGCAAAAGCTGGGGGCGCAATTCACCCCTCCACTTT. It encodes CASKSWGRNSPLHF.

V is TRBV6-5 and J is TRBJ1-3; the D gene is possibly TRBD1 (5 bases). Trimming removed 2 bases at V and 0 bases at J, with 11 bases between. This CDR3 spans 16 amino acids. The germline V gene has CDR1 MNHEY and CDR2 SVGAGI. DNA of the CDR3: TGTGCCAGCAGTTACGGGGCTCTAACCTCTGGAAACACCATATATTTT. It codes for CASSYGALTSGNTIYF.